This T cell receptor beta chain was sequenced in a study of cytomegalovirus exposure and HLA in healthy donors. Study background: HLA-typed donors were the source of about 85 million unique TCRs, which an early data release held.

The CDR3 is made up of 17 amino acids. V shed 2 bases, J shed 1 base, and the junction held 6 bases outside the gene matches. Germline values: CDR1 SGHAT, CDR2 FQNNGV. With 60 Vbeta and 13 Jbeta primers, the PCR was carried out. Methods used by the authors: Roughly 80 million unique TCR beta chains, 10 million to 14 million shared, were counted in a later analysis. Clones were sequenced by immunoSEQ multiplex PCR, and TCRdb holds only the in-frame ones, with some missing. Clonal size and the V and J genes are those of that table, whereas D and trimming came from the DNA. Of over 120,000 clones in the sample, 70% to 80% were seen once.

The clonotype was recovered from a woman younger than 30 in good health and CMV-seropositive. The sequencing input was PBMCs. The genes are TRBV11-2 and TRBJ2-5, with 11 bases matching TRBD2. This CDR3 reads CASSLYVLAGGQETQYF. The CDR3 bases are TGTGCCAGCAGCTTATATGTTCTAGCGGGGGGCCAAGAGACCCAGTACTTC.